This TCR beta chain was found in a study of T cells of healthy individuals. TCRdb reprocessed the 5' RACE reads with MiXCR, giving one entry per CDR3 protein. The sample holds about 96,000 distinct CDR3 sequences, under 20% seen once. Per germline, CDR1 MDHEN and CDR2 SYDVKM. V was clipped by 5 bases and J by 9 bases, with 14 bases between them. The CDR3 extends over 12 amino acids. The clonotype comes from a human donor in good health. The gene calls are TRBV28 and TRBJ2-7; no definite D call. The CDR3 bases are TGTGCCAGCAGTCCTGGCCGGGCGGTGCAGTACTTC. Its translation is CASSPGRAVQYF.